A selection of T cell receptor beta chains follows, all from one sample in a study of identifying expanded T cells in peripheral blood. The protocol was immunoSEQ multiplex PCR, while the TCRdb copy is restricted to in-frame clones and leaves out a portion. Of some 65,000 clones in the sample, approximately 80% were seen once. The sequenced sample consisted of blood. The receptors shown here come from a person between 18 and 70 years old in good health. CDR3s include the opening cysteine and the closing phenylalanine or tryptophan. Each record gives: D gene, V gene, J gene, CDR3 length, clone size, CDR3 DNA, CDR3 protein. D genes are given only for firm matches. Only some rows state a clone size, as once, few, many or a class for expanded clones.

D gene: .; V gene: TRBV6-5; J gene: TRBJ2-7; CDR3 length: 12; clone size: .; CDR3 DNA: TGTGCCAGCAGCCAGGACTGGGGGGAGCAGTACTTC; CDR3 protein: CASSQDWGEQYF
D gene: .; V gene: TRBV2; J gene: TRBJ1-4; CDR3 length: 15; clone size: .; CDR3 DNA: TGTGCCAGCAGTACGACCGGGAATGGAGGTGAAAAACTGTTTTTT; CDR3 protein: CASSTTGNGGEKLFF
D gene: .; V gene: TRBV5-8; J gene: TRBJ2-3; CDR3 length: 16; clone size: .; CDR3 DNA: TGTGCCAGCAGCTTTCGTCCCAGCTTTGAGTCAGATACGCAGTATTTT; CDR3 protein: CASSFRPSFESDTQYF
D gene: TRBD2; V gene: TRBV7-2; J gene: TRBJ2-2; CDR3 length: 17; clone size: .; CDR3 DNA: TGTGCCAGCAGCTTAGGGGCACTAGCGGCGAACACCGGGGAGCTGTTTTTT; CDR3 protein: CASSLGALAANTGELFF
D gene: TRBD1; V gene: TRBV11-3; J gene: TRBJ1-1; CDR3 length: 15; clone size: .; CDR3 DNA: TGTGCCAGCAGCCCCGGGACAGGGTCGGACACTGAAGCTTTCTTT; CDR3 protein: CASSPGTGSDTEAFF
D gene: TRBD1; V gene: TRBV6-5; J gene: TRBJ1-1; CDR3 length: 14; clone size: .; CDR3 DNA: TGTGCCAGCACCCAGGGTAGGGGGCCCACTGAAGCTTTCTTT; CDR3 protein: CASTQGRGPTEAFF
D gene: TRBD1; V gene: TRBV5-1; J gene: TRBJ2-2; CDR3 length: 15; clone size: .; CDR3 DNA: TGCGCCAGCGGATCCGGACAGGGGGCAATCGGGGAGCTGTTTTTT; CDR3 protein: CASGSGQGAIGELFF
D gene: .; V gene: TRBV4-3; J gene: TRBJ1-1; CDR3 length: 14; clone size: .; CDR3 DNA: TGCGCCAGCAGCCTTTCTTGGGGGAACACTGAAGCTTTCTTT; CDR3 protein: CASSLSWGNTEAFF
D gene: TRBD2; V gene: TRBV18; J gene: TRBJ2-1; CDR3 length: 15; clone size: .; CDR3 DNA: TGTGCCAGCTCACAACTAGCGGGAGCTGAAAATGAGCAGTTCTTC; CDR3 protein: CASSQLAGAENEQFF
D gene: .; V gene: TRBV29-1; J gene: TRBJ1-2; CDR3 length: 14; clone size: .; CDR3 DNA: TGCAGCGTTGAAGATCAAGGAGGCAGGGTCAGCTACACCTTC; CDR3 protein: CSVEDQGGRVSYTF
D gene: TRBD1; V gene: TRBV9; J gene: TRBJ1-3; CDR3 length: 16; clone size: .; CDR3 DNA: TGTGCCAGCAGCAAGGGACAGATGAACTCTGGAAACACCATATATTTT; CDR3 protein: CASSKGQMNSGNTIYF
D gene: .; V gene: TRBV7-9; J gene: TRBJ1-2; CDR3 length: 11; clone size: .; CDR3 DNA: TGTGCCAGCAGTGTTACTACTGGCTACACCTTC; CDR3 protein: CASSVTTGYTF
D gene: .; V gene: TRBV19; J gene: TRBJ1-1; CDR3 length: 14; clone size: few; CDR3 DNA: TGTGCCAGTAGTATAGAGGGGGTGAACACTGAAGCTTTCTTT; CDR3 protein: CASSIEGVNTEAFF
D gene: .; V gene: TRBV11-3; J gene: TRBJ2-4; CDR3 length: 17; clone size: .; CDR3 DNA: TGTGCCAGCAGCTTATATACGGGAGTGGGTGGCGAAAACATTCAGTACTTC; CDR3 protein: CASSLYTGVGGENIQYF
D gene: .; V gene: TRBV5-1; J gene: TRBJ2-3; CDR3 length: 17; clone size: .; CDR3 DNA: TGCGCCAGCAGCCTTGTTGCGGGCCTGGGAAGCACAGATACGCAGTATTTT; CDR3 protein: CASSLVAGLGSTDTQYF
D gene: TRBD1; V gene: TRBV5-4; J gene: TRBJ1-1; CDR3 length: 14; clone size: once; CDR3 DNA: TGTGCCAGCAGCAGACCGACAGGGGGCACTGAAGCTTTCTTT; CDR3 protein: CASSRPTGGTEAFF
D gene: TRBD2; V gene: TRBV7-8; J gene: TRBJ2-4; CDR3 length: 16; clone size: once; CDR3 DNA: TGTGCCAGCAGCTTAAGCGGGGGACGAGCCAAAAACATTCAGTACTTC; CDR3 protein: CASSLSGGRAKNIQYF
D gene: TRBD2; V gene: TRBV14; J gene: TRBJ2-3; CDR3 length: 16; clone size: many; CDR3 DNA: TGTGCCAGCAGCCAAGGAGCGGGACGAAGCACAGATACGCAGTATTTT; CDR3 protein: CASSQGAGRSTDTQYF
D gene: TRBD2; V gene: TRBV19; J gene: TRBJ2-1; CDR3 length: 16; clone size: .; CDR3 DNA: TGTGCCAGTAGTATAGTAAGCGGGAGGGCCTCCAATGAGCAGTTCTTC; CDR3 protein: CASSIVSGRASNEQFF
D gene: TRBD2; V gene: TRBV9; J gene: TRBJ2-5; CDR3 length: 15; clone size: .; CDR3 DNA: TGTGCCAGCAGCGTAAGCGGGGCCGGACAAGAGACCCAGTACTTC; CDR3 protein: CASSVSGAGQETQYF
D gene: TRBD1; V gene: TRBV7-3; J gene: TRBJ1-1; CDR3 length: 14; clone size: once; CDR3 DNA: TGTGCCAGCAGCTTACGGGGACAGGGGACTAAAGCTTTCTTT; CDR3 protein: CASSLRGQGTKAFF
D gene: .; V gene: TRBV5-5; J gene: TRBJ1-4; CDR3 length: 13; clone size: .; CDR3 DNA: TGTGCCAGCAGCTTGGCCACGAATGAAAAACTGTTTTTT; CDR3 protein: CASSLATNEKLFF
D gene: .; V gene: TRBV18; J gene: TRBJ2-4; CDR3 length: 15; clone size: .; CDR3 DNA: TGTGCCAGCTCACCACTCGAGGCAGTTAAAAACATTCAGTACTTC; CDR3 protein: CASSPLEAVKNIQYF
D gene: TRBD1; V gene: TRBV5-4; J gene: TRBJ1-2; CDR3 length: 13; clone size: .; CDR3 DNA: TGTGCCAGCAGCAGAGAGACAGGGTTCGGCTACACCTTC; CDR3 protein: CASSRETGFGYTF
D gene: .; V gene: TRBV19; J gene: TRBJ1-1; CDR3 length: 13; clone size: .; CDR3 DNA: TGTGCCAGTAGTATGACAGGGAACACTGAAGCTTTCTTT; CDR3 protein: CASSMTGNTEAFF
D gene: TRBD1; V gene: TRBV6-5; J gene: TRBJ2-3; CDR3 length: 14; clone size: .; CDR3 DNA: TGTGCCAGCAGTCCCGGGACAGGGCCAGATACGCAGTATTTT; CDR3 protein: CASSPGTGPDTQYF
D gene: .; V gene: TRBV12-2; J gene: TRBJ2-3; CDR3 length: 16; clone size: .; CDR3 DNA: TGTGCAAGTCGCCCCCGTGGTCGGGGGGGGCCAGATACGCAGTATTTT; CDR3 protein: CASRPRGRGGPDTQYF
D gene: .; V gene: TRBV7-9; J gene: TRBJ2-3; CDR3 length: 14; clone size: .; CDR3 DNA: TGTGCCAGCAGCTTGGGCGGGATCACAGATACGCAGTATTTT; CDR3 protein: CASSLGGITDTQYF
D gene: .; V gene: TRBV6-4; J gene: TRBJ1-6; CDR3 length: 13; clone size: once; CDR3 DNA: TGTGCCAGCAGTGACAACTATAATTCACCCCTCCACTTT; CDR3 protein: CASSDNYNSPLHF
D gene: TRBD1; V gene: TRBV19; J gene: TRBJ2-4; CDR3 length: 16; clone size: .; CDR3 DNA: TGTGCCAGTAGTACCGGGACAGGGGGAATCAAAAACATTCAGTACTTC; CDR3 protein: CASSTGTGGIKNIQYF
D gene: TRBD1; V gene: TRBV18; J gene: TRBJ1-6; CDR3 length: 14; clone size: medium-sized; CDR3 DNA: TGTGCCAGCTCACCGACAGGGGAGCGGTCACCCCTCCACTTT; CDR3 protein: CASSPTGERSPLHF
D gene: .; V gene: TRBV7-9; J gene: TRBJ1-4; CDR3 length: 13; clone size: .; CDR3 DNA: TGTGCCAGCACCGCTCGGAAAAATGAAAAACTGTTTTTT; CDR3 protein: CASTARKNEKLFF
D gene: TRBD1; V gene: TRBV5-5; J gene: TRBJ2-5; CDR3 length: 16; clone size: .; CDR3 DNA: TGTGCCAGCAGCTTGGGCGCGCCAGGGGGACAAGAGACCCAGTACTTC; CDR3 protein: CASSLGAPGGQETQYF
D gene: .; V gene: TRBV2; J gene: TRBJ2-7; CDR3 length: 13; clone size: .; CDR3 DNA: TGTGCCAGCAGTCTGGGGCTCACCTACGAGCAGTACTTC; CDR3 protein: CASSLGLTYEQYF
D gene: TRBD1; V gene: TRBV19; J gene: TRBJ1-6; CDR3 length: 15; clone size: .; CDR3 DNA: TGTGCCAGTAGTCCTCCGGGACAGTATAATTCACCCCTCCACTTT; CDR3 protein: CASSPPGQYNSPLHF
D gene: .; V gene: TRBV4-1; J gene: TRBJ1-1; CDR3 length: 16; clone size: .; CDR3 DNA: TGCGCCAGCAGCCAAGGGGGACGGGGGAGACGCACTGAAGCTTTCTTT; CDR3 protein: CASSQGGRGRRTEAFF
D gene: .; V gene: TRBV9; J gene: TRBJ2-5; CDR3 length: 15; clone size: .; CDR3 DNA: TGTGCCAGCAGCGTAGGACGAGGTCATTGGGAGACCCAGTACTTC; CDR3 protein: CASSVGRGHWETQYF
D gene: TRBD1; V gene: TRBV6-6; J gene: TRBJ1-5; CDR3 length: 16; clone size: .; CDR3 DNA: TGTGCCAGCAGTAAAACCAGGGGGCAGAGCAATCAGCCCCAGCATTTT; CDR3 protein: CASSKTRGQSNQPQHF
D gene: .; V gene: TRBV27; J gene: TRBJ2-1; CDR3 length: 14; clone size: .; CDR3 DNA: TGTGCCAGCAGTTTAGGGCTAGTAGGCAATGAGCAGTTCTTC; CDR3 protein: CASSLGLVGNEQFF
D gene: .; V gene: TRBV11-3; J gene: TRBJ1-1; CDR3 length: 15; clone size: .; CDR3 DNA: TGTGCCAGCAGCTTAGCCTTGGGTCTTAACACTGAAGCTTTCTTT; CDR3 protein: CASSLALGLNTEAFF
D gene: .; V gene: TRBV19; J gene: TRBJ1-1; CDR3 length: 15; clone size: .; CDR3 DNA: TGTGCCAGTAGTATTAGTGGGGGGGCTAATTCTGAAGCTTTCTTT; CDR3 protein: CASSISGGANSEAFF